The present T cell receptor (delta chain) was sequenced within a study of γδ T cells in repeated Plasmodium falciparum infection. On the study more broadly: Donors had four controlled P. falciparum NF54 infections over roughly 640 days.

Study observations and caveats: Many TCRgamma sequences overlapped between individuals in stable Vgamma9/Vdelta2+ repertoires. Vdelta2-negative gammadelta repertoires appeared less diverse and less shared in Malian than Australian children.

Remarks on this clone: Antigen specificity is unknown.

J gave up 0 bases and V 1 base, and 33 bases lay outside the gene matches. Germline lookup yields CDR1 TSWWSYY and CDR2 QGS. The CDR3 totals 27 residues. Both TRG and TRD chains were sequenced from each sorted sample. TCRdb reanalyzed the multiplex PCR reads using CATT. Counted here are over 55,000 delta-chain clones, 1.7% occurring once; the ten biggest clones make up around 16%. Bulk repertoires came from Vgamma9/Vdelta2+ or Vdelta2-negative gammadelta T cells flow-sorted from PBMC. This rearrangement joins TRDV1 to TRDJ2, with 9 bases identical to TRDD3. TCRdb does not report a J gene; here it was assigned by matching the DNA to germline references. Specimen: gamma-delta T cells from blood. This clonotype was obtained from a pool of human donors (malaria-infected and uninfected, not separated). The CDR3 is CALGEPPILAQVLRGILRSALTAQLFF. For the CDR3, the DNA is TGTGCTCTTGGGGAACCCCCAATCCTGGCTCAGGTACTCAGGGGGATACTCCGCTCCGCTTTGACAGCACAACTCTTCTTT.